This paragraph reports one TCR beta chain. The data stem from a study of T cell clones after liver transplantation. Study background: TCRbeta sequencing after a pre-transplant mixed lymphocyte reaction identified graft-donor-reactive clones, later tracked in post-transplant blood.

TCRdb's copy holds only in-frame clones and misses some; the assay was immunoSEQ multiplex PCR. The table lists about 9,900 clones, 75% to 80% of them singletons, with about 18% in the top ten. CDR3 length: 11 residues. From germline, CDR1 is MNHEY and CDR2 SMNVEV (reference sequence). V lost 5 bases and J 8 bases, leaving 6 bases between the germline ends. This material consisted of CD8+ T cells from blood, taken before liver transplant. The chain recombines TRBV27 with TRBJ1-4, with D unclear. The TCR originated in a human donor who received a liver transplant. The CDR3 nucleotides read TGTGCCAGCAGTAAAGGAGAAAAACTGTTTTTT. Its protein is CASSKGEKLFF.